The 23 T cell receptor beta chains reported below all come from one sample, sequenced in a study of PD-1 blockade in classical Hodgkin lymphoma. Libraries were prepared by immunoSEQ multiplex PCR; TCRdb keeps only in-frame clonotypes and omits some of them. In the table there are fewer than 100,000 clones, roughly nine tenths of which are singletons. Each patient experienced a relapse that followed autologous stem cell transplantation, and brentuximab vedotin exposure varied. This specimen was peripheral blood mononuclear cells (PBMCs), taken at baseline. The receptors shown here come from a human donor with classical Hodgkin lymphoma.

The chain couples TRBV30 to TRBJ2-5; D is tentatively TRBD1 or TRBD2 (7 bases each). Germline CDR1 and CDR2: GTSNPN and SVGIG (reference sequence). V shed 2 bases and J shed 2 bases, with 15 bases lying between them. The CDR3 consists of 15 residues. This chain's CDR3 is CAWSWDSGEQETQYF. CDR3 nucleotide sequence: TGTGCCTGGAGTTGGGACAGCGGGGAACAAGAGACCCAGTACTTC.

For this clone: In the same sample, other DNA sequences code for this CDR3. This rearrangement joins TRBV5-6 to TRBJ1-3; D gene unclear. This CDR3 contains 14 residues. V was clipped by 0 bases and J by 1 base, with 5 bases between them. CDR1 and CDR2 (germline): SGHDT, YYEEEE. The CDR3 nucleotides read TGTGCCAGCAGCTTGGTCGGGTCTGGAAACACCATATATTTT. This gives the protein CASSLVGSGNTIYF.

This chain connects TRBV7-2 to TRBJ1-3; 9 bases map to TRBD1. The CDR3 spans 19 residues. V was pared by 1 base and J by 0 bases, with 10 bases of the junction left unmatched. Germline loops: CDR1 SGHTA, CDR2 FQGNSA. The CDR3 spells CASSLVGTGTAGSGNTIYF. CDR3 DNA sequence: TGTGCCAGCAGCTTAGTTGGGACAGGGACCGCCGGCTCTGGAAACACCATATATTTT.

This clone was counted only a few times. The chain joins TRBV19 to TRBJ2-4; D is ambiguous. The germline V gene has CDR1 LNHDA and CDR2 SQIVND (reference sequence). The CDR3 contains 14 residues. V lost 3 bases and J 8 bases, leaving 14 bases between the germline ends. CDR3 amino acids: CASSMYVFADIQYF. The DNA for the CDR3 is TGTGCCAGTAGTATGTATGTTTTTGCGGACATTCAGTACTTC.

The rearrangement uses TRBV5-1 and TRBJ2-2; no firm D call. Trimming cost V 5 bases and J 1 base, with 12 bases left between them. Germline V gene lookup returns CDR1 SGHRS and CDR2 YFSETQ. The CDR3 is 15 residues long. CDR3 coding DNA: TGCGCCAGCAGAGTGGACCTTATGAACACCGGGGAGCTGTTTTTT. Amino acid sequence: CASRVDLMNTGELFF.

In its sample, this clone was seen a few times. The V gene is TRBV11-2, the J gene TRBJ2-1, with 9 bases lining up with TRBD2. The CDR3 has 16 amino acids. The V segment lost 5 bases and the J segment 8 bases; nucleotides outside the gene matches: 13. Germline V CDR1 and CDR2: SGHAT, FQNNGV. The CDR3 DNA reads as TGTGCCAGCAGCCCCACGGCGGGCGGGAGGGGGCATGAGCAGTTCTTC. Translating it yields CASSPTAGGRGHEQFF.

CDR3 sequence reads: CASRLGPRNEKLFF. Here the CDR3 DNA reads TGTGCCAGCAGGTTGGGGCCTAGGAATGAAAAACTGTTTTTT. The chain couples TRBV11-2 to TRBJ1-4; maybe TRBD1 (5 bases). Germline assignment: CDR1 SGHAT and CDR2 FQNNGV. The V end was cut by 6 bases, the J end by 5 bases, with 13 bases between. The CDR3 totals 14 residues.

CDR3 sequence reads: CASSDGTDLSRAFF. CDR3 sequence (DNA): TGTGCCAGCAGTGACGGGACAGACCTTTCTAGAGCTTTCTTT. The chain has TRBV6-1 and TRBJ1-1; 7 bases map to TRBD1. This CDR3 contains 14 residues. CDR1 is MNHNS, CDR2 SASEGT, per germline. The V and J ends lost 3 bases and 10 bases, in that order; junction bases with no gene match: 11.

CDR3 nucleotide sequence: TGTGCCAGCAGCCCGAGACTAGCGGGAGAGTCGGATACGCAGTATTTT. Translating it yields CASSPRLAGESDTQYF. This chain connects TRBV7-9 to TRBJ2-3; 12 bases agree with TRBD2. CDR3 length: 16 amino acids. J lost 6 bases, V lost 5 bases, and 9 bases had no gene match. Germline CDR1 SEHNR, CDR2 FQNEAQ (reference sequence).

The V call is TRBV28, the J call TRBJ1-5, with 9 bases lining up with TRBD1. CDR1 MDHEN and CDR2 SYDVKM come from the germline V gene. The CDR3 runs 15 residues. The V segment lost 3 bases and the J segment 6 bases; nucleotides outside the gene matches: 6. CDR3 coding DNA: TGTGCCAGCAGTTTGGGGGACAGGGATACTCAGCCCCAGCATTTT. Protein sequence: CASSLGDRDTQPQHF.

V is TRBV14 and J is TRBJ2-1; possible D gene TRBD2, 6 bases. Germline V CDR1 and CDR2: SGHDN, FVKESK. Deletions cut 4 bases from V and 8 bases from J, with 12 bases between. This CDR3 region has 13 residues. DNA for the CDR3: TGTGCCAGCAGCCGATACGAGCGGGATGAGCAGTTCTTC. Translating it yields CASSRYERDEQFF.

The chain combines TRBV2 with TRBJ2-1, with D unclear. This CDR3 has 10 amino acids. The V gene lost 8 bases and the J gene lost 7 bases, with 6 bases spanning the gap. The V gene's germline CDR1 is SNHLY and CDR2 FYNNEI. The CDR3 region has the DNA TGTGCCAGCGGAAGGAATGAGCAGTTCTTC. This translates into CASGRNEQFF.

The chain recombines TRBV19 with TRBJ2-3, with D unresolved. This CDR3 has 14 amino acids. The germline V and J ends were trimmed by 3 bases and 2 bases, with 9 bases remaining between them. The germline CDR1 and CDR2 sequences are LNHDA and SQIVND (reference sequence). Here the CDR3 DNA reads TGTGCCAGTAGTATTGGGCCAGCCACAGATACGCAGTATTTT. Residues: CASSIGPATDTQYF.

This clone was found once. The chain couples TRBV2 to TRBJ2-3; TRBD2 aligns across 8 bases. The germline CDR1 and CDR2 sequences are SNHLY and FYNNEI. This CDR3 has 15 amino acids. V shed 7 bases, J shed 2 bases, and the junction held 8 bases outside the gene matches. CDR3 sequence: CASTTVLAVTDTQYF. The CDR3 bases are TGTGCCAGCACCACCGTACTAGCGGTCACAGATACGCAGTATTTT.

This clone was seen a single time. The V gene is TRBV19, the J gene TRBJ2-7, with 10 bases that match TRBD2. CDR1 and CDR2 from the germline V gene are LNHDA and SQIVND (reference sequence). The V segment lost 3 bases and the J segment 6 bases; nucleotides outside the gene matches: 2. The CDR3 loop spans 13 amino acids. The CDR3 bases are TGTGCCAGTAGTATCCCTAGCGGGAGCGAGCAGTACTTC. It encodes CASSIPSGSEQYF. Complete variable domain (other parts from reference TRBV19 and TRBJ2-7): DGGITQSPKYLFRKEGQNVTLSCEQNLNHDAMYWYRQDPGQGLRLIYYSQIVNDFQKGDIAEGYSVSREKKESFPLTVTSAQKNPTAFYLCASSIPSGSEQYFGPGTRLTVT.

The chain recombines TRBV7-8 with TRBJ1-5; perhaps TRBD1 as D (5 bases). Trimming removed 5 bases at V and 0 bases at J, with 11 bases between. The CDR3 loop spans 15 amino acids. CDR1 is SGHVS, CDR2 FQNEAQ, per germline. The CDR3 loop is CASSAGQYSNQPQHF. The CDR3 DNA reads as TGTGCCAGCAGCGCCGGACAATATAGCAATCAGCCCCAGCATTTT.

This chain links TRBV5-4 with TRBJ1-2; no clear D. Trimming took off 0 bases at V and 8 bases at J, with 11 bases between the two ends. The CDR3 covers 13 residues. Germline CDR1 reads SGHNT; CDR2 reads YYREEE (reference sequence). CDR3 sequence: CASSLVTSTGYTF. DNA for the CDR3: TGTGCCAGCAGCTTGGTCACGTCTACCGGCTACACCTTC.

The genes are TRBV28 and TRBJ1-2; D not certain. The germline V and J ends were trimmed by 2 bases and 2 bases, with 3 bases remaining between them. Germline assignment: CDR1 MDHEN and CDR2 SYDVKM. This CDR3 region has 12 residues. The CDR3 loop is CASSLRNYGYTF. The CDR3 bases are TGTGCCAGCAGTTTACGGAACTATGGCTACACCTTC.

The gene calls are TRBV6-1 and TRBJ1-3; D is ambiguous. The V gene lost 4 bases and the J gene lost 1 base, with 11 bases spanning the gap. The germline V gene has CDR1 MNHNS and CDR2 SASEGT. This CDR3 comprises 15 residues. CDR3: CASSVIGLSGNTIYF. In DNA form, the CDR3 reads TGTGCCAGCAGTGTTATAGGGTTGTCTGGAAACACCATATATTTT.

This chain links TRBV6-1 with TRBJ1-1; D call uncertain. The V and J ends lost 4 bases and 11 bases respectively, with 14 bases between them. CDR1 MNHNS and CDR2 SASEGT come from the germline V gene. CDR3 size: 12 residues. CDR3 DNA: TGTGCCAGCAGTGTCCCCGGGCCGCTGGCTTTCTTT. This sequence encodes CASSVPGPLAFF.

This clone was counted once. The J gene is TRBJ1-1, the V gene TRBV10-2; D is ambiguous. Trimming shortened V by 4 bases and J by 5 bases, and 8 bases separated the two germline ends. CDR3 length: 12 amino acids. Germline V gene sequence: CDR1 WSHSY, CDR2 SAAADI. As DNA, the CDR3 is TGCGCCAGCAGTGCCGGGCAGACTGAAGCTTTCTTT. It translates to CASSAGQTEAFF.

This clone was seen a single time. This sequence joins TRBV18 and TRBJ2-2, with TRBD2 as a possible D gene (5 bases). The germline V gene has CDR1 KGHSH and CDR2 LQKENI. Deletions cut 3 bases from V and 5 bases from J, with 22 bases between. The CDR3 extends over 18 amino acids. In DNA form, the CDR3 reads TGTGCCAGCTCACCCCCCCCGGGGAAGCGGACTCGAACCGGGGAGCTGTTTTTT. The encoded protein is CASSPPPGKRTRTGELFF.

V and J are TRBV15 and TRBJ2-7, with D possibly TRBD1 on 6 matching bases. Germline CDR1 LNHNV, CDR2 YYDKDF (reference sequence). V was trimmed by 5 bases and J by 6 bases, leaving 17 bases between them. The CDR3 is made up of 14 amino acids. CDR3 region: CATSPHRATSEQYF. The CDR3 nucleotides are TGTGCCACCAGCCCCCACAGGGCTACGTCCGAGCAGTACTTC. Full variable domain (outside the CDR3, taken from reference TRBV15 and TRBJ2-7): DAMVIQNPRYQVTQFGKPVTLSCSQTLNHNVMYWYQQKSSQAPKLLFHYYDKDFNNEADTPDNFQSRRPNTSFCFLDIRSPGLGDTAMYLCATSPHRATSEQYFGPGTRLTVT.